This T cell receptor (beta chain) was retrieved from a study of blood T cell repertoires in COVID-19 (dated by TCRdb to 2019 to 2021). The study in broad terms: Samples covering the acute and convalescent phases of COVID-19 were provided by collaborators in the United States, Italy and Spain. Subjects who had been exposed to COVID-19, were actively infected with it, or had recovered from it provided the deeply sampled blood TCRbeta repertoires that made up the dataset. The samples were drawn from the first 160 participants of the ongoing ImmuneRACE study and from 1,254 subjects provided by 6 global collaborators. The prospective study material was composed of cDNA or gDNA derived from T cells, B-cell-depleted T cells, or PBMCs. HLA class I and class II types, where available, came from metadata supplied by the sample provider rather than from assay-based typing. The repertoires were released in a freely available public database meant as a resource for research on the immune response to SARS-CoV-2. The sample metadata nearly always contained a de-identified subject ID, COVID-19 status, age in years and sex.

Broader findings and caveats from the paper: Clinical and demographic metadata were provided uncurated, with the amount varying by source and participant.

V is clipped by 5 bases and J by 0 bases, and the sequence between their germline boundaries is 11 bases long. Measured from the cysteine to the phenylalanine, the CDR3 is 13 residues long. The entry retains the CDR3 DNA only, 39 bases that are in frame from base 1. Based on the germline V gene, the CDR1 and CDR2 sequences are SQVTM and ANQGSEA. As regards this clone: There is no known antigen for this receptor. Base quality data are lacking; no much larger clone is found one base away.

The immunoSEQ Assay, a bias-controlled multiplex PCR, was used to amplify TCRbeta CDR3 regions from genomic DNA. The paper's processing steps were these. Nucleated cell counts per sample were estimated from amplification of reference gene primers within the assay. To quantify the absolute abundance of each unique TCRbeta CDR3 rearrangement, sequence reads were collapsed and filtered. For each sample, productive Simpson clonality was calculated as the square root of Simpson's diversity index across productive rearrangements. TCRdb mirrors the immuneACCESS table, restricted to in-frame sequences. Some clones are absent from its copies; in checked studies, under half trace to an unresolved V gene, and the reason for the others is unknown. V, J and clone size reflect that table, while D and trimming were determined from the DNA. The sample includes nearly 250,000 clones, with about 84% observed a single time. The top ten clonotypes cover approximately 6% of the sample.

One collaborating source in Seattle enrolled patients during active infection and followed them longitudinally through the course of disease. The collaborating institutions used their own protocols to collect whole blood in K2EDTA tubes. Collaborator samples were shipped for TCRbeta analysis as frozen whole blood, isolated PBMCs, or DNA extracted from either sample type. The V and J segments used are TRBV29-1 and TRBJ2-7; the D gene is perhaps TRBD1, on 5 matching bases. The TCR comes from a woman aged 80 or over with COVID-19, enrolled during active disease. Input material: peripheral blood. The DNA sequence is as follows: TGCAGCGTTCTCACAGGATTCTCCTACGAGCAGTACTTC. This codes for CSVLTGFSYEQYF.